Listed here are 21 T cell receptor beta chains from one sample, sequenced in a study of beta chain features in type 1 diabetes. Study observations and caveats: Type 1 diabetes patients showed a moderate but significant shortening of TCRB CDR3s in all four CD4+ subsets.

These TCRs' antigens remain unknown. Reverse transcribing all isolated RNA meant expressed TCRB transcripts were sequenced. Libraries were prepared by immunoSEQ multiplex PCR; TCRdb keeps only in-frame clonotypes and omits some of them. The sample includes 550,000 to 850,000 clones, around 15% seen only once; the top ten take 0.02% to 0.025%. Sequenced: naive CD4+ T cells from blood. The receptor source for this set is a man aged 18 to 35 with type 1 diabetes.

The rearrangement uses TRBV5-1 and TRBJ2-7; D uncertain. CDR1 and CDR2 from the germline V gene are SGHRS and YFSETQ. This CDR3 region has 13 residues. Trimming removed 5 bases at V and 0 bases at J, with 9 bases between. CDR3 in amino acids: CASRHGPSYEQYF. CDR3 DNA: TGCGCCAGCAGACACGGACCCTCCTACGAGCAGTACTTC.

In its sample, this clone was seen a few times. The J gene is TRBJ2-7, the V gene TRBV28, with 11 bases identical to TRBD1. The J segment lost 5 bases and the V segment lost 0 bases, leaving 3 bases of the junction unmatched. CDR1 is MDHEN and CDR2 is SYDVKM in the germline V gene. The CDR3 consists of 15 residues. The CDR3 here is CASSLWGQGDHEQYF. The DNA of the CDR3 is TGTGCCAGCAGTTTATGGGGACAGGGGGATCACGAGCAGTACTTC.

This clone was counted between two and nine times. This chain connects TRBV2 to TRBJ2-3; D not certain. The CDR3 sequence is 14 residues long. Trimming pared 8 bases from V and 5 bases from J, leaving 17 bases between. The germline V gene has CDR1 SNHLY and CDR2 FYNNEI. CDR3 in amino acids: CASCRAGDIDTQYF. Here the CDR3 DNA reads TGTGCCAGCTGCCGGGCCGGTGATATAGATACGCAGTATTTT. Looking up the rest from reference TRBV2 and TRBJ2-3 gives the full variable domain: EPEVTQTPSHQVTQMGQEVILRCVPISNHLYFYWYRQILGQKVEFLVSFYNNEISEKSEIFDDQFSVERPDGSNFTLKIRSTKLEDSAMYFCASCRAGDIDTQYFGPGTRLTVL.

This clone showed up just a few times. This chain uses TRBV19 with TRBJ2-2; D is perhaps TRBD1 (6 bases). The germline gives CDR1 LNHDA, CDR2 SQIVND (reference sequence). Trimming shortened V by 5 bases and J by 5 bases, and 12 bases separated the two germline ends. The CDR3 spans 14 residues. The CDR3 loop reads CASSFGQGTGELFF. The CDR3, as DNA: TGTGCCAGTAGTTTCGGGCAGGGGACCGGGGAGCTGTTTTTT.

The chain employs TRBV6-5 and TRBJ2-2, with unresolved D. Per the germline V gene, CDR1 is MNHEY and CDR2 is SVGAGI. V lost 6 bases and J lost 2, with 10 bases in between. The CDR3 loop spans 14 amino acids. The CDR3 DNA sequence: TGTGCCAGCAGACGATACAGCAACACCGGGGAGCTGTTTTTT. Protein: CASRRYSNTGELFF.

The CDR3 nucleotides read TGTGCCAGCCTGGGGGGCCCGTACACTGAAGCTTTCTTT. Encoded protein: CASLGGPYTEAFF. The gene calls are TRBV2 and TRBJ1-1; possibly TRBD1 for D (6 bases). The CDR3 consists of 13 residues. Germline-derived CDR1 and CDR2 are SNHLY and FYNNEI. V lost 8 bases to trimming and J lost 3 bases, with 13 bases between them.

The chain couples TRBV9 to TRBJ2-2, with TRBD2 identical over 7 bases. The CDR3 contains 16 residues. V trimming: 4 bases; J trimming: 3 bases; junction bases outside the gene matches: 9. CDR1 SGDLS and CDR2 YYNGEE come from the germline V gene. CDR3 loop: CASSPTGTTYTGELFF. As DNA, the CDR3 is TGTGCCAGCAGCCCCACCGGGACTACATACACCGGGGAGCTGTTTTTT.

V usage is TRBV7-6 and J usage is TRBJ1-2; D ambiguous. The CDR3 covers 13 residues. CDR1 SGHVS and CDR2 FNYEAQ come from the germline V gene. The ends were cut back, 3 bases at V and 8 bases at J, with 13 bases in the middle. CDR3 protein: CASSFQQDRGYTF. CDR3 in DNA: TGTGCCAGCAGCTTCCAACAAGACCGGGGCTACACCTTC.

The chain has TRBV2 and TRBJ2-3, with TRBD2 matching over 7 bases. Germline V gene data show CDR1 as SNHLY and CDR2 as FYNNEI. V lost 4 bases, J lost 0 bases, and 4 bases stayed unmatched. The CDR3 is 15 residues long. The CDR3 region has the DNA TGTGCCAGCAGTGGAGCGGGGCTAAGCACAGATACGCAGTATTTT. This gives the protein CASSGAGLSTDTQYF. Variable domain in full (rest from reference TRBV2 and TRBJ2-3): EPEVTQTPSHQVTQMGQEVILRCVPISNHLYFYWYRQILGQKVEFLVSFYNNEISEKSEIFDDQFSVERPDGSNFTLKIRSTKLEDSAMYFCASSGAGLSTDTQYFGPGTRLTVL.

Only a few counts were recorded for this clone. One end of the junction is discordant with germline, which a read error may explain. This chain connects TRBV7-9 to TRBJ2-4; perhaps TRBD2 as D (5 bases). From germline, CDR1 is SEHNR and CDR2 FQNEAQ (reference sequence). CDR3 length: 12 residues. In DNA form, the CDR3 reads TGTGCCAGCAGCTTGGACTTAACTACCCCCCACTTC. Translation: CASSLDLTTPHF.

The chain joins TRBV19 to TRBJ1-5; 7 nucleotides agree with TRBD1. The CDR3 length is 14 residues. V was clipped by 5 bases and J by 7 bases; unmatched bases: 8. CDR1 is LNHDA, CDR2 SQIVND, per germline (reference sequence). The CDR3 reads CASSRDSAQQPQHF. DNA of the CDR3: TGTGCCAGTAGTCGGGACAGCGCCCAGCAGCCCCAGCATTTT.

The V call is TRBV14, the J call TRBJ1-1, with 7 bases that match TRBD1. With 4 bases clipped from V and 1 base from J, the junction kept 9 bases outside the gene matches. The CDR3 is made up of 16 amino acids. The germline CDR1 and CDR2 sequences are SGHDN and FVKESK. CDR3 sequence: CASSRSWGTANTEAFF. The CDR3 region has the DNA TGTGCCAGCAGCCGATCCTGGGGGACAGCGAACACTGAAGCTTTCTTT. The whole variable domain, remainder taken from reference TRBV14 and TRBJ1-1, is EAGVTQFPSHSVIEKGQTVTLRCDPISGHDNLYWYRRVMGKEIKFLLHFVKESKQDESGMPNNRFLAERTGGTYSTLKVQPAELEDSGVYFCASSRSWGTANTEAFFGQGTRLTVV.

This chain links TRBV28 with TRBJ2-2, with a possible D match to TRBD1 (6 bases). The CDR3 sequence is 15 residues long. V was pared by 6 bases and J by 2 bases, with 13 bases between. The germline V gene has CDR1 MDHEN and CDR2 SYDVKM. In DNA form, the CDR3 reads TGTGCCAGCAGCCCAGGACAGATCAACACCGGGGAGCTGTTTTTT. It encodes CASSPGQINTGELFF.

This chain uses TRBV15 with TRBJ1-4, with 8 positions matching TRBD1. The CDR3 is 15 amino acids. V lost 2 bases, J lost 5 bases, and 4 bases stayed unmatched. The V gene's germline CDR1 is LNHNV and CDR2 YYDKDF (reference sequence). The CDR3 nucleotides read TGTGCCACCAGCAGATCCGGGACAGGCAATGAAAAACTGTTTTTT. Protein: CATSRSGTGNEKLFF.

The chain employs TRBV5-1 and TRBJ2-5; 8 nucleotides line up with TRBD1. With 0 bases clipped from V and 6 bases from J, the junction kept 4 bases outside the gene matches. Germline loops: CDR1 SGHRS, CDR2 YFSETQ. The CDR3 totals 14 residues. The CDR3 loop is CASSLEDRAKTQYF. The CDR3 bases are TGCGCCAGCAGCTTGGAGGACAGGGCAAAGACCCAGTACTTC. Drawing the rest from reference TRBV5-1 and TRBJ2-5, the complete variable domain is KAGVTQTPRYLIKTRGQQVTLSCSPISGHRSVSWYQQTPGQGLQFLFEYFSETQRNKGNFPGRFSGRQFSNSRSEMNVSTLELGDSALYLCASSLEDRAKTQYFGPGTRLLVL.

The chain is built from TRBV5-6 and TRBJ2-3; 7 nucleotides align to TRBD1. The germline CDR1 and CDR2 sequences are SGHDT and YYEEEE. Trimming took 4 bases from V and 0 from J; bases not matched to a gene: 5. The CDR3 totals 15 residues. Here the CDR3 reads CASSLPGQSTDTQYF. The CDR3 DNA reads as TGTGCCAGCAGCCTCCCGGGACAGAGCACAGATACGCAGTATTTT.

The chain is built from TRBV14 and TRBJ2-5; 7 nucleotides match TRBD1. Germline CDR1 reads SGHDN; CDR2 reads FVKESK. Unmatched junction bases numbered 6, after V lost 6 bases and J lost 5 bases. The CDR3 is 13 amino acids. CDR3: CASRTGWQETQYF. CDR3 in DNA: TGTGCCAGCAGGACAGGGTGGCAGGAGACCCAGTACTTC.

This clone was seen a few times. The chain carries TRBV19 and TRBJ2-7; a possible D gene is TRBD1 (6 bases). The V and J ends lost 4 bases and 2 bases respectively, with 12 bases between them. The CDR3 is 14 residues long. Germline V lookup: CDR1 LNHDA, CDR2 SQIVND (reference sequence). The CDR3 bases are TGTGCCAGTAGTAGGACAGAAAAGCCCTACGAGCAGTACTTC. It encodes CASSRTEKPYEQYF.

The CDR3 spells CASGEGDPAETQYF. CDR3 nucleotides: TGTGCCAGCGGAGAGGGGGACCCCGCAGAGACCCAGTACTTC. The chain is built from TRBV7-8 and TRBJ2-5; possibly TRBD1 for D (6 bases). Trimming removed 8 bases at V and 4 bases at J, with 17 bases between. CDR1 and CDR2 from the germline V gene are SGHVS and FQNEAQ. The CDR3 consists of 14 residues.

The chain combines TRBV7-9 with TRBJ2-7, with 10 bases aligning to TRBD1. Trimming removed 5 bases from V and 3 bases from J; junction bases left unmatched: 4. Germline loops: CDR1 SEHNR, CDR2 FQNEAQ (reference sequence). The CDR3 runs 14 residues. Written as DNA, the CDR3 is TGTGCCAGCAGCCCCTGGGACAGGGGCTACGAGCAGTACTTC. This codes for CASSPWDRGYEQYF.

This chain links TRBV29-1 with TRBJ2-7, with 8 bases that match TRBD1. The junction had 14 bases not matched to a gene; V was cut back by 7 bases and J by 6 bases. This CDR3 contains 14 residues. CDR1 and CDR2 from the germline V gene are SQVTM and ANQGSEA. The CDR3 loop is CSAVTGTGRTEQYF. Written as DNA, the CDR3 is TGCAGCGCTGTGACCGGGACAGGCCGCACCGAGCAGTACTTC.